The 31 T cell receptor beta chains listed next were all sequenced from one sample in a study of long-term antiretroviral therapy in people with HIV. Survey-level immunoSEQ v3.0 assays were run. TCRdb's copy holds only in-frame clones and misses some; the assay was immunoSEQ multiplex PCR. The repertoire consists of approximately 13,000 clones, with 75% to 85% occurring once and the leading ten covering about a fifth. The specimen comprised unsorted PBMCs, sampled 1.3 years before starting antiretroviral therapy. The receptors come from a man in his forties or fifties with HIV.

The chain links TRBV6-1 to TRBJ2-7; D is perhaps TRBD1 (6 bases). Germline lookup yields CDR1 MNHNS and CDR2 SASEGT. V lost 7 bases, J lost 3 bases, and 16 bases lay in between. CDR3 size: 14 residues. CDR3 in DNA: TGTGCCAGCATGACAGGTACCACCAGCTACGAGCAGTACTTC. Protein sequence: CASMTGTTSYEQYF.

By share, this clone ranks as medium-sized. This rearrangement joins TRBV13 to TRBJ1-2; D is perhaps TRBD1 (6 bases). Trimming cost V 4 bases and J 3 bases, with 15 bases left between them. The CDR3 spans 15 residues. From germline, CDR1 is PRHDT and CDR2 FYEKMQ (reference sequence). The CDR3 reads CASSWPEEGDYGYTF. The CDR3, as DNA: TGTGCCAGCAGCTGGCCTGAGGAGGGGGACTATGGCTACACCTTC. Drawing the rest from reference TRBV13 and TRBJ1-2, the complete variable domain is AAGVIQSPRHLIKEKRETATLKCYPIPRHDTVYWYQQGPGQDPQFLISFYEKMQSDKGSIPDRFSAQQFSDYHSELNMSSLELGDSALYFCASSWPEEGDYGYTFGSGTRLTVV.

This clone occurred once. The V call is TRBV18, the J call TRBJ2-5; possible D gene TRBD2, 5 bases. The end of the DNA aligns better with TRBJ2-7, so the J call may be wrong. Per germline, CDR1 KGHSH and CDR2 LQKENI. The CDR3 has 14 residues. The CDR3 region is CASSPYEGSYEQYF. The DNA for the CDR3 is TGTGCCAGCTCACCATATGAGGGCTCCTACGAGCAGTACTTC.

The genes are TRBV11-3 and TRBJ2-4; TRBD1 matches 9 bases. The J segment lost 6 bases and the V segment lost 4 bases, leaving 22 bases of the junction unmatched. Looked up from germline, CDR1 is SGHNT and CDR2 is YENEEA. The CDR3 covers 20 residues. CDR3 DNA sequence: TGTGCCAGCAGCTCCCGGGCTCGGACAGGGGTGGGGACTCAGGGAAACATTCAGTACTTC. Protein: CASSSRARTGVGTQGNIQYF.

V usage is TRBV7-9 and J usage is TRBJ2-5, with 11 bases aligning to TRBD2. Per germline, CDR1 SEHNR and CDR2 FQNEAQ (reference sequence). V was pared by 5 bases and J by 2 bases, with 7 bases of the junction left unmatched. The CDR3 extends over 16 amino acids. The CDR3 coding sequence is TGTGCCAGCAGCAAACCGGGACTAGCGGAGCAAGAGACCCAGTACTTC. This sequence encodes CASSKPGLAEQETQYF.

The V call is TRBV6-5, the J call TRBJ1-2; TRBD1 is a possible D gene (5 bases). CDR1 and CDR2 (germline): MNHEY, SVGAGI. This CDR3 has 14 amino acids. V lost 6 bases to trimming and J lost 9 bases, with 20 bases between them. The CDR3 reads CASRGTQTSGRYTF. The DNA for the CDR3 is TGTGCCAGCAGAGGGACCCAAACCTCCGGACGCTACACCTTC.

The V gene is TRBV7-9, the J gene TRBJ1-6, with a weak D call TRBD1 (5 bases). The CDR3 spans 12 residues. Germline-derived CDR1 and CDR2 are SEHNR and FQNEAQ (reference sequence). Trimming pared 5 bases from V and 12 bases from J, leaving 11 bases between. The DNA of the CDR3 is TGTGCCAGCAGCCGGGACCTGCGACCCCTCCACTTT. Protein: CASSRDLRPLHF.

This chain connects TRBV10-3 to TRBJ1-2, with D perhaps matching TRBD1 (5 bases). V was shortened by 0 bases and J by 5 bases, with 13 bases between the two germline ends. This CDR3 region has 15 residues. Germline CDR1 and CDR2: ENHRY and SYGVKD. DNA of the CDR3: TGTGCCATCAGTGAGTCCGCACAGACAGTTTATGGCTACACCTTC. Protein: CAISESAQTVYGYTF.

The J gene is TRBJ1-2, the V gene TRBV7-9; a weak D match, TRBD1 (6 bases). Trimming took 0 bases from V and 0 from J, leaving 11 bases between them. CDR3 size: 16 residues. Looked up from germline, CDR1 is SEHNR and CDR2 is FQNEAQ (reference sequence). The CDR3 here is CASSLAQDSANYGYTF. CDR3 DNA sequence: TGTGCCAGCAGCTTAGCGCAGGACAGCGCTAACTATGGCTACACCTTC.

V is TRBV5-4 and J is TRBJ1-1, with 9 bases lining up with TRBD1. The CDR3 totals 15 residues. The J segment lost 5 bases and the V segment lost 4 bases, leaving 9 bases of the junction unmatched. CDR1 and CDR2 from the germline V gene are SGHNT and YYREEE (reference sequence). Written as DNA, the CDR3 is TGTGCCAGCAGCCCTACGACAGGGGGAGGAACTGAAGCTTTCTTT. This sequence encodes CASSPTTGGGTEAFF.

V gene TRBV5-1 combines with J gene TRBJ2-1; 7 nucleotides line up with TRBD1. The V gene's germline CDR1 is SGHRS and CDR2 YFSETQ. This CDR3 has 14 amino acids. V was clipped by 4 bases and J by 3 bases; unmatched bases: 4. The CDR3 DNA sequence: TGCGCCAGCAGCGGGACAGAGGGCTACAATGAGCAGTTCTTC. It yields the protein CASSGTEGYNEQFF.

This chain uses TRBV2 with TRBJ1-1; unclear D gene. CDR1 is SNHLY, CDR2 FYNNEI, per germline. There are 13 residues in the CDR3. Trimming cost V 3 bases and J 1 base, with 6 bases left between them. The CDR3, as DNA: TGTGCCAGCAGTGAGATTCAGAACACTGAAGCTTTCTTT. Translation: CASSEIQNTEAFF.

The chain links TRBV6-5 to TRBJ1-2, with D tentatively TRBD1 (6 bases). Looked up from germline, CDR1 is MNHEY and CDR2 is SVGAGI. Trimming left V 7 bases short and J 3 bases short, with 9 bases between. The CDR3 extends over 12 amino acids. The CDR3 loop reads CASTQGYYGYTF. CDR3 DNA: TGTGCCAGCACCCAGGGGTACTATGGCTACACCTTC.

This chain joins TRBV6-5 and TRBJ2-3, with D perhaps matching TRBD1 or TRBD2 (6 bases each). The CDR3 is made up of 15 amino acids. Germline V gives CDR1 MNHEY, CDR2 SVGAGI. The V end lost 2 bases, the J end lost 2 bases, and 11 bases lay between the germline ends. CDR3 nucleotides: TGTGCCAGCAGTTACGGGGGGCGCGACACAGATACGCAGTATTTT. It is translated as CASSYGGRDTDTQYF.

The chain has TRBV4-1 and TRBJ2-4; no clear D. Germline V gene data show CDR1 as MGHRA and CDR2 as YSYEKL. V was pared by 3 bases and J by 0 bases, with 6 bases between. The CDR3 runs 14 residues. Here the CDR3 DNA reads TGCGCCAGCAGCCAGGGATTAGCCAAAAACATTCAGTACTTC. Its protein is CASSQGLAKNIQYF.

There are a few counts of this clone. The V and J genes are TRBV5-1 and TRBJ2-7, with TRBD1 matching 7 bases. The ends lost 0 bases at V and 2 bases at J; junction bases unmatched: 2. The germline gives CDR1 SGHRS, CDR2 YFSETQ. The CDR3 contains 14 residues. CDR3 amino acids: CASSLGTGAYEQYF. Here the CDR3 DNA reads TGCGCCAGCAGCTTGGGGACAGGAGCCTACGAGCAGTACTTC.

This clone was detected only a few times. The chain links TRBV7-9 to TRBJ2-2; TRBD2 matches 11 bases. V shed 5 bases and J 8 bases; nucleotides not matched to a gene: 10. CDR3 length equals 16 residues. CDR1 is SEHNR, CDR2 FQNEAQ, per germline (reference sequence). CDR3 nucleotide sequence: TGTGCCAGCAGCCCGGGGACTAGCGGAAAAGGAGGGGAGCTGTTTTTT. Amino acid sequence: CASSPGTSGKGGELFF. Together with reference TRBV7-9 and TRBJ2-2, the CDR3 gives the full variable domain: DTGVSQNPRHKITKRGQNVTFRCDPISEHNRLYWYRQTLGQGPEFLTYFQNEAQLEKSRLLSDRFSAERPKGSFSTLEIQRTEQGDSAMYLCASSPGTSGKGGELFFGEGSRLTVL.

The table lists this clone with a count of one. The rearrangement uses TRBV5-6 and TRBJ2-7; possibly TRBD1 for D (6 bases). This CDR3 spans 13 amino acids. V lost 1 base and J 1 base, leaving 6 bases between the germline ends. Per germline, CDR1 SGHDT and CDR2 YYEEEE. The CDR3 sequence: CASSLRGSYEQYF. The CDR3 region has the DNA TGTGCCAGCAGCTTGAGGGGGTCCTACGAGCAGTACTTC.

The J gene is TRBJ1-1, the V gene TRBV7-2; D call uncertain. Germline V gene lookup returns CDR1 SGHTA and CDR2 FQGNSA. Trimming removed 1 base from V and 2 bases from J, with 8 bases in between. The CDR3 length is 14 residues. The CDR3 region has the DNA TGTGCCAGCAGCTTAGGTGGGGTTAACACTGAAGCTTTCTTT. It codes for CASSLGGVNTEAFF. Supplemented by reference TRBV7-2 and TRBJ1-1, the full variable domain reads GAGVSQSPSNKVTEKGKDVELRCDPISGHTALYWYRQSLGQGLEFLIYFQGNSAPDKSGLPSDRFSAERTGGSVSTLTIQRTQQEDSAVYLCASSLGGVNTEAFFGQGTRLTVV.

The rearrangement uses TRBV29-1 and TRBJ1-6, with D perhaps TRBD1 (6 bases). Germline CDR1 SQVTM, CDR2 ANQGSEA. Trimming cost V 5 bases and J 7 bases, with 12 bases left between them. The CDR3 sequence is 13 residues long. The CDR3 region has the DNA TGCAGCGTTATCGAGGGGGTGAATTCACCCCTCCACTTT. It encodes CSVIEGVNSPLHF. Filled out from reference TRBV29-1 and TRBJ1-6, the complete variable domain reads SAVISQKPSRDICQRGTSLTIQCQVDSQVTMMFWYRQQPGQSLTLIATANQGSEATYESGFVIDKFPISRPNLTFSTLTVSNMSPEDSSIYLCSVIEGVNSPLHFGNGTRLTVT.

This sequence joins TRBV7-9 and TRBJ1-6; 7 nucleotides match TRBD1. This CDR3 has 16 amino acids. J lost 7 bases, V lost 5 bases, and 11 bases had no gene match. CDR1 and CDR2 (germline): SEHNR, FQNEAQ (reference sequence). DNA of the CDR3: TGTGCCAGCAGCCCAGACGCAACAGGGGACAATTCACCCCTCCACTTT. Residues: CASSPDATGDNSPLHF. The whole variable domain, filled in from reference TRBV7-9 and TRBJ1-6, reads DTGVSQNPRHKITKRGQNVTFRCDPISEHNRLYWYRQTLGQGPEFLTYFQNEAQLEKSRLLSDRFSAERPKGSFSTLEIQRTEQGDSAMYLCASSPDATGDNSPLHFGNGTRLTVT.

This chain uses TRBV11-3 with TRBJ2-3, with D possibly being TRBD2 (6 bases). The CDR3 loop spans 15 amino acids. CDR1 SGHNT and CDR2 YENEEA come from the germline V gene. Trimming removed 2 bases from V and 2 bases from J, with 11 bases in between. The CDR3 protein is CASSLWRGPTDTQYF. As DNA, the CDR3 is TGTGCCAGCAGCTTATGGCGGGGCCCCACAGATACGCAGTATTTT.

This chain joins TRBV5-6 and TRBJ2-3; 11 nucleotides match TRBD2. With V trimmed by 0 bases and J by 0 bases, 9 bases remained unmatched. Germline CDR1 and CDR2: SGHDT and YYEEEE. The length of the CDR3 is 19 residues. The CDR3 DNA is TGTGCCAGCAGCTTGGTGGGGACTAGCGGTTCCTTTAGCACAGATACGCAGTATTTT. Translated: CASSLVGTSGSFSTDTQYF.

The chain is built from TRBV6-5 and TRBJ2-3; TRBD1 matches 11 bases. The CDR3 covers 15 residues. Trimming removed 5 bases from V and 4 bases from J; junction bases left unmatched: 5. In germline, CDR1 is MNHEY, CDR2 SVGAGI. This chain's CDR3 is CASSPDRGQADTQYF. The DNA for the CDR3 is TGTGCCAGCAGTCCGGACAGGGGGCAGGCAGATACGCAGTATTTT.

The rearrangement joins TRBV5-4 to TRBJ2-1; 11 nucleotides agree with TRBD2. After removal of 5 bases from V and 6 bases from J, the junction contained 10 bases not matched to a gene. CDR1 is SGHNT, CDR2 YYREEE, per germline (reference sequence). This CDR3 contains 16 residues. The CDR3: CASSWKGGLAVNEQFF. The CDR3 DNA is TGTGCCAGCAGTTGGAAAGGGGGACTAGCGGTCAATGAGCAGTTCTTC. The variable domain in full, completed from reference TRBV5-4 and TRBJ2-1, reads ETGVTQSPTHLIKTRGQQVTLRCSSQSGHNTVSWYQQALGQGPQFIFQYYREEENGRGNFPPRFSGLQFPNYSSELNVNALELDDSALYLCASSWKGGLAVNEQFFGPGTRLTVL.

The CDR3 region is CAWSRGTGNTEAFF. For the CDR3, the DNA is TGTGCCTGGAGTCGAGGGACAGGGAATACTGAAGCTTTCTTT. The V and J genes are TRBV30 and TRBJ1-1; 9 bases align to TRBD1. The CDR3 length is 14 residues. V was pared by 2 bases and J by 5 bases, with 6 bases of the junction left unmatched. Per the germline V gene, CDR1 is GTSNPN and CDR2 is SVGIG (reference sequence).

The CDR3 reads CASSRGVMNTEAFF. The CDR3 region has the DNA TGTGCCAGCAGCCGAGGAGTTATGAACACTGAAGCTTTCTTT. This sequence joins TRBV11-2 and TRBJ1-1; D unclear. The CDR3 has 14 residues. Trimming cost V 5 bases and J 0 bases, with 10 bases left between them. Germline CDR1 SGHAT, CDR2 FQNNGV.

This clone was recorded only once. The chain uses TRBV4-1 and TRBJ2-7; 10 bases are a match to TRBD1. The J segment lost 4 bases and the V segment lost 2 bases, leaving 5 bases of the junction unmatched. The V gene's germline CDR1 is MGHRA and CDR2 YSYEKL. The CDR3 has 15 amino acids. In DNA form, the CDR3 reads TGCGCCAGCAGCCAACCCGGACAGGGGGATTACGAGCAGTACTTC. This translates into CASSQPGQGDYEQYF.

This clone was seen once. The rearrangement links TRBV9 to TRBJ2-3; 12 bases line up with TRBD2. The CDR3 runs to 16 residues. The germline gives CDR1 SGDLS, CDR2 YYNGEE. Trimming at V came to 4 bases and at J to 6 bases, leaving 9 bases not matched to a gene. The CDR3 region is CASSPLAGGPGDTQYF. Here the CDR3 DNA reads TGTGCCAGCAGCCCCCTAGCGGGGGGGCCTGGGGATACGCAGTATTTT.

The V and J genes are TRBV11-2 and TRBJ2-7; 11 bases align to TRBD2. This CDR3 contains 19 residues. The junction had 15 bases not matched to a gene; V was cut back by 5 bases and J by 0 bases. CDR1 SGHAT and CDR2 FQNNGV come from the germline V gene. In DNA form, the CDR3 reads TGTGCCAGCAGCAATTACGCTCTAGCGGGGGGCAGGAGCTCCTACGAGCAGTACTTC. Amino acids: CASSNYALAGGRSSYEQYF.

The rearrangement joins TRBV29-1 to TRBJ2-1; 7 bases map to TRBD1. Germline CDR1 and CDR2: SQVTM and ANQGSEA. J was trimmed by 5 bases and V by 3 bases; bases with no gene match: 7. CDR3 size: 14 residues. CDR3 DNA: TGCAGCGTTGACGGGCCACAGGGGAACAATGAGCAGTTCTTC. Its protein is CSVDGPQGNNEQFF.